Listed below are T cell receptor beta chains from one sample, sequenced in a study of blood T cell repertoires in COVID-19. The repertoire was sequenced with immunoSEQ multiplex PCR; TCRdb's copy has only in-frame clones and lacks some. The sample records about 140,000 clones, about 70% being singletons. Sequenced sample: peripheral blood. These receptors were collected from an elderly man with acute or convalescent COVID-19. Both conserved end residues are part of each CDR3. A D gene is named only where the DNA matches it firmly. Rows may omit the clone size; those that give it use once, few, many or a size class.

D: .
V: TRBV4-1
size: .
J: TRBJ1-4
DNA: TGCGCCAGCAGCCAAGACGGAGGGTCAGGGAGGGAAAAACTGTTTTTT
CDR3: CASSQDGGSGREKLFF

D: .
V: TRBV5-1
size: .
J: TRBJ1-3
DNA: TGCGCCAGCAGCTTGGCCCCCGGTGCAGGAAACACCATATATTTT
CDR3: CASSLAPGAGNTIYF

D: .
V: TRBV6-2/TRBV6-3
size: once
J: TRBJ1-1
DNA: TGTGCCAGCAGTTACCCCCGCAGGGGAGCCACCTTGAACACTGAAGCTTTCTTT
CDR3: CASSYPRRGATLNTEAFF

D: .
V: TRBV7-9
size: .
J: TRBJ1-3
DNA: TGTGCCAGCCTACCGAGCTCTGGAAACACCATATATTTT
CDR3: CASLPSSGNTIYF

D: .
V: TRBV7-3
size: once
J: TRBJ2-5
DNA: TGTGCCAGCAGCTTAACGTCTCTGGAGACCCAGTACTTC
CDR3: CASSLTSLETQYF

D: TRBD1
V: TRBV7-6
size: .
J: TRBJ2-1
DNA: TGTGCCAGCAGCAATCCTCGGGGGACAGGGGTGAATGAGCAGTTCTTC
CDR3: CASSNPRGTGVNEQFF

D: .
V: TRBV6-1
size: few
J: TRBJ2-5
DNA: TGTGCCAGCAGTGACGCCTCGACTGGGGAGACCCAGTACTTC
CDR3: CASSDASTGETQYF

D: TRBD1
V: TRBV5-6
size: once
J: TRBJ2-5
DNA: TGTGCCAGCAGCTTGGGGGACAGTTCTTACCAAGAGACCCAGTACTTC
CDR3: CASSLGDSSYQETQYF

D: .
V: TRBV5-1
size: once
J: TRBJ2-3
DNA: TGCGCCAGCAGCTTGCAGGGGACAGATACGCAGTATTTT
CDR3: CASSLQGTDTQYF

D: .
V: TRBV3-1/TRBV3-2
size: once
J: TRBJ2-3
DNA: TGTGCCACCCGGCCTAGACCTAGCACAGATACGCAGTATTTT
CDR3: CATRPRPSTDTQYF

D: TRBD1
V: TRBV11-2
size: .
J: TRBJ1-2
DNA: TGTGCCAGCAGCTCGCAGGGGGCGGCTAACTATGGCTACACCTTC
CDR3: CASSSQGAANYGYTF

D: TRBD1
V: TRBV6-2/TRBV6-3
size: .
J: TRBJ1-4
DNA: TGTGCCAGCAGTTCCGCGCGACAGGGTAAATCAACTAATGAAAAACTGTTTTTT
CDR3: CASSSARQGKSTNEKLFF

D: TRBD1
V: TRBV19
size: .
J: TRBJ1-1
DNA: TGTGCCTCCAGGGGACAGGGAGGAGTTGGTACTGAAGCTTTCTTT
CDR3: CASRGQGGVGTEAFF

D: .
V: TRBV2
size: .
J: TRBJ2-7
DNA: TGTGCCAGCAGTGACGAGGTCCAACCGTCCTACGAGCAGTACTTC
CDR3: CASSDEVQPSYEQYF

D: .
V: TRBV6-2/TRBV6-3
size: .
J: TRBJ1-5
DNA: TGTGCCAGCAGTTACTTCCGGTCGTATAGCAATCAGCCCCAGCATTTT
CDR3: CASSYFRSYSNQPQHF

D: .
V: TRBV7-2
size: .
J: TRBJ2-1
DNA: TGTGCCAGCAGCTTATTAGGGCAGGGTTACAATGAGCAGTTCTTC
CDR3: CASSLLGQGYNEQFF